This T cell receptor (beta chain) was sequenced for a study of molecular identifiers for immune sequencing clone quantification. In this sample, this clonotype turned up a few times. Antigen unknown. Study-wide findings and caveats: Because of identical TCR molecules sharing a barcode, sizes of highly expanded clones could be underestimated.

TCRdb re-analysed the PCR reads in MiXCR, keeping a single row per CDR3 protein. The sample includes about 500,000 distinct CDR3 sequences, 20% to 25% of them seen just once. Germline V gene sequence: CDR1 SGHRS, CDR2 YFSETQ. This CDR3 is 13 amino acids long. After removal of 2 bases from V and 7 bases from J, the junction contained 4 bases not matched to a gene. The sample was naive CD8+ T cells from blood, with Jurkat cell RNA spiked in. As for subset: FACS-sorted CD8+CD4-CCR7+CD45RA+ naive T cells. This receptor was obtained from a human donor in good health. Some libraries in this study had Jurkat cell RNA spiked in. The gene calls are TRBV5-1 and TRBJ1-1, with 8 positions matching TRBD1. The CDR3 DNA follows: TGCGCCAGCAGCTTCACAGGGGGAGATGAAGCTTTCTTT. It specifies CASSFTGGDEAFF.